The source of this TCR beta chain is a study of blood T cell repertoires in COVID-19. Study information: Sample material is recorded as cDNA or gDNA derived from T cells, B-cell-depleted T cells, or PBMCs.

CDR3 length equals 13 residues. With 3 bases clipped from V and 5 bases from J, the junction kept 1 base outside the gene matches. The germline V gene has CDR1 MGHRA and CDR2 YSYEKL. Sequencing used immunoSEQ multiplex PCR; TCRdb keeps in-frame clones, though not all of them. The table shows roughly 280,000 clones, with 75% to 95% occurring only once. No more than 2 weeks before study entry, exposed participants had met a case of COVID-19. J is TRBJ2-3 and V is TRBV4-1; 8 bases are a match to TRBD2. The sequenced material came from PBMCs or T cells enriched from blood (not recorded which). The receptor's source is a man aged 40-50 years who had been exposed to COVID-19. The CDR3 sequence: CASSHREGDTQYF. CDR3 in DNA: TGCGCCAGCAGCCACCGGGAGGGAGATACGCAGTATTTT.